The next 13 T cell receptor beta chains were all read from a single sample in a study of cytomegalovirus exposure and HLA in healthy donors. The PCR employed 60 Vbeta primers together with 13 Jbeta primers. Only in-frame clones appear in the TCRdb table, and some are missing; sequencing was by immunoSEQ multiplex PCR. The sample includes about 130,000 clones, around 75% of them seen just once. Material for sequencing was PBMCs. These receptors all stem from a man aged 30-40 years in good health and CMV-seronegative.

The J gene is TRBJ2-5, the V gene TRBV6-6, with a tentative D call TRBD2 (6 bases). V lost 2 bases and J 5 bases, leaving 15 bases between the germline ends. This CDR3 region has 15 residues. CDR1 is MNHNY, CDR2 SVGAGI, per germline (reference sequence). DNA for the CDR3: TGTGCCAGCAGTTACCTCCGCCGACTAGATGAGACCCAGTACTTC. Amino acid sequence: CASSYLRRLDETQYF.

The chain uses TRBV5-4 and TRBJ2-7, with D maybe TRBD1 (6 bases). The germline V gene encodes CDR1 SGHNT and CDR2 YYREEE (reference sequence). The CDR3 is made up of 15 amino acids. V was cut by 0 bases and J by 3 bases, with 13 bases left in between. This chain's CDR3 is CASSLEEQGNYEQYF. CDR3 sequence (DNA): TGTGCCAGCAGCTTGGAGGAACAGGGAAACTACGAGCAGTACTTC.

This rearrangement joins TRBV6-1 to TRBJ2-7, with D perhaps TRBD2 (5 bases). Trimming removed 5 bases at V and 2 bases at J, with 10 bases between. The CDR3 consists of 13 residues. Germline CDR1 is MNHNS and CDR2 is SASEGT. CDR3 sequence: CASSNLGAYEQYF. DNA for the CDR3: TGTGCCAGCAGTAATTTGGGAGCCTACGAGCAGTACTTC.

The J gene is TRBJ2-1, the V gene TRBV9; 9 bases are shared with TRBD2. Trimming cost V 0 bases and J 8 bases; bases outside gene matches: 9. CDR1 and CDR2 (germline): SGDLS, YYNGEE. The CDR3 consists of 16 residues. Here the CDR3 reads CASSVASSGKGHEQFF. The CDR3 DNA follows: TGTGCCAGCAGCGTAGCGTCTAGCGGGAAAGGTCATGAGCAGTTCTTC.

The V call is TRBV10-3, the J call TRBJ2-3; 12 bases are a match to TRBD2. Germline trimming cut 4 bases from V and 1 base from J; bases unmatched to any gene: 3. Germline V gene lookup returns CDR1 ENHRY and CDR2 SYGVKD. The CDR3 loop spans 16 amino acids. The CDR3 protein is CAISATSGSGTDTQYF. The CDR3 region has the DNA TGTGCCATCAGTGCGACTAGCGGGAGCGGCACAGATACGCAGTATTTT.

The V and J genes are TRBV28 and TRBJ1-1, with D uncertain. Germline CDR1 reads MDHEN; CDR2 reads SYDVKM. This CDR3 region has 13 residues. V was shortened by 7 bases and J by 3 bases, with 12 bases between the two germline ends. The CDR3 reads CASTRERYTEAFF. CDR3 coding DNA: TGTGCCAGCACGAGGGAGAGGTACACTGAAGCTTTCTTT.

In its sample, this clone was seen a few times. This rearrangement joins TRBV6-1 to TRBJ2-5, with 9 bases matching TRBD1. CDR3 size: 15 residues. CDR1 is MNHNS, CDR2 SASEGT, per germline. After removal of 5 bases from V and 4 bases from J, the junction contained 8 bases not matched to a gene. The CDR3 spells CASSTPGQGRETQYF. Here the CDR3 DNA reads TGTGCCAGCAGTACTCCTGGACAGGGGCGAGAGACCCAGTACTTC.

The chain combines TRBV4-3 with TRBJ1-5; maybe TRBD1 (6 bases). Trimming stripped 3 bases from V and 4 bases from J, with 10 bases between. The CDR3 covers 14 residues. Looked up from germline, CDR1 is LGHNA and CDR2 is YSLEER. The CDR3 reads CASSQGAGNQPQHF. The DNA for the CDR3 is TGCGCCAGCAGCCAGGGGGCCGGAAATCAGCCCCAGCATTTT.

J is TRBJ1-2 and V is TRBV5-1; 7 nucleotides align to TRBD1. The CDR3 is 13 residues long. Per the germline V gene, CDR1 is SGHRS and CDR2 is YFSETQ. With V trimmed by 2 bases and J by 4 bases, 2 bases remained unmatched. CDR3 coding DNA: TGCGCCAGCAGCTTATGGACAGGCTATGGCTACACCTTC. Translating gives CASSLWTGYGYTF.

As to this clone: Other DNA sequences in the sample encode the same CDR3. V gene TRBV4-3 combines with J gene TRBJ1-2, with 7 positions matching TRBD1. Germline V gene sequence: CDR1 LGHNA, CDR2 YSLEER. The V gene end was trimmed by 3 bases and the J gene end by 5 bases; junction bases not matched to a gene: 3. The CDR3 covers 13 residues. DNA of the CDR3: TGCGCCAGCAGCCAGGGACAGCTGTATGGCTACACCTTC. It is translated as CASSQGQLYGYTF.

This clone was observed a single time. V and J are TRBV28 and TRBJ1-4; tentative D call: TRBD1 (5 bases). V lost 3 bases, J lost 4 bases, and 9 bases lay in between. The germline V gene encodes CDR1 MDHEN and CDR2 SYDVKM. The length of the CDR3 is 14 residues. CDR3 residues: CASSLGPNNEKLFF. The DNA for the CDR3 is TGTGCCAGCAGTTTGGGGCCGAATAATGAAAAACTGTTTTTT.

This chain connects TRBV5-4 to TRBJ1-2; D may be TRBD1 (6 bases). Germline V lookup: CDR1 SGHNT, CDR2 YYREEE (reference sequence). V lost 4 bases, J lost 3 bases, and 10 bases lay in between. CDR3 size: 13 residues. The CDR3 reads CASSIGQYYGYTF. The CDR3 coding sequence is TGTGCCAGCAGCATTGGACAGTACTATGGCTACACCTTC.

This clone was recorded a few times. The J gene is TRBJ2-7, the V gene TRBV11-3; TRBD1 aligns across 7 bases. J lost 4 bases, V lost 3 bases, and 6 bases had no gene match. Germline assignment: CDR1 SGHNT and CDR2 YENEEA. The CDR3 covers 14 residues. The CDR3 DNA reads TGTGCCAGCAGCTTGGACAGGCCTCCTTACGAGCAGTACTTC. Translated: CASSLDRPPYEQYF.